The rows below give T cell receptor beta chains drawn from one sample of a study of blood T cell repertoires in COVID-19. Generated by immunoSEQ multiplex PCR, the TCRdb table keeps only in-frame clones and is missing some. The repertoire includes about 200,000 clones, under 90% of them detected once, and 4% sits in the top ten. The sequenced sample consisted of PBMCs or T cells enriched from blood (not recorded which). Source of these receptors: a woman in her twenties or thirties with acute COVID-19. Each CDR3 is given with its conserved first and last residue. A D gene is named only where the DNA matches it firmly. Not every row has a clone size; where given, it reads once, few, many or a size class.

J gene: TRBJ2-7
V gene: TRBV5-1
D gene: NA
clone size: NA
CDR3 protein: CASSFTGDSYEQYF
CDR3 DNA: TGCGCCAGCAGCTTTACTGGCGACAGCTACGAGCAGTACTTC

J gene: TRBJ2-7
V gene: TRBV11-2
D gene: TRBD1
clone size: NA
CDR3 protein: CASSFLRDRVYEQYF
CDR3 DNA: TGTGCCAGCAGCTTTTTGAGGGACAGGGTCTACGAGCAGTACTTC

J gene: TRBJ1-2
V gene: TRBV27
D gene: TRBD1
clone size: NA
CDR3 protein: CASTGFVDVGQDGYTF
CDR3 DNA: TGTGCCAGCACCGGATTTGTTGATGTGGGACAGGATGGCTACACCTTC

J gene: TRBJ2-7
V gene: TRBV28
D gene: TRBD1
clone size: NA
CDR3 protein: CASSSPTGSYEQYF
CDR3 DNA: TGTGCCAGCAGTTCCCCGACAGGGTCCTACGAGCAGTACTTC

J gene: TRBJ1-2
V gene: TRBV3-1/TRBV3-2
D gene: TRBD1
clone size: NA
CDR3 protein: CASSQGDRGGYTF
CDR3 DNA: TGTGCCAGCAGCCAAGGTGACAGGGGTGGCTACACCTTC

J gene: TRBJ2-5
V gene: TRBV3-1/TRBV3-2
D gene: TRBD1
clone size: NA
CDR3 protein: CASSLRQGAIETQYF
CDR3 DNA: TGTGCCAGCAGCCTACGACAGGGGGCGATTGAGACCCAGTACTTC

J gene: TRBJ2-1
V gene: TRBV4-1
D gene: NA
clone size: NA
CDR3 protein: CASSQSGRPLNEQFF
CDR3 DNA: TGCGCCAGCAGTCAGAGCGGGCGCCCTCTCAATGAGCAGTTCTTC

J gene: TRBJ2-3
V gene: TRBV3-1/TRBV3-2
D gene: TRBD2
clone size: NA
CDR3 protein: CASSQVLRKTKRILAGGRTDTQYF
CDR3 DNA: TGTGCCAGCAGCCAAGTTCTTCGAAAAACAAAACGGATCCTAGCGGGGGGGCGCACAGATACGCAGTATTTT

J gene: TRBJ1-5
V gene: TRBV19
D gene: NA
clone size: NA
CDR3 protein: CASSPVTLLEQPQHF
CDR3 DNA: TGTGCCAGTAGTCCGGTGACACTCCTCGAACAGCCCCAGCATTTT

J gene: TRBJ2-3
V gene: TRBV19
D gene: TRBD2
clone size: NA
CDR3 protein: CASSIRRERGPDTQYF
CDR3 DNA: TGTGCCAGTAGTATAAGGCGTGAGCGGGGGCCAGATACGCAGTATTTT

J gene: TRBJ1-2
V gene: TRBV27
D gene: TRBD1
clone size: few
CDR3 protein: CASRLQGAYGYTF
CDR3 DNA: TGTGCCAGCAGGCTACAGGGGGCCTATGGCTACACCTTC

J gene: TRBJ2-5
V gene: TRBV18
D gene: NA
clone size: NA
CDR3 protein: CASSRTVKETQYF
CDR3 DNA: TGTGCCAGCTCACGTACAGTAAAAGAGACCCAGTACTTC

J gene: TRBJ1-4
V gene: TRBV10-3
D gene: TRBD1
clone size: NA
CDR3 protein: CAIKPGQGEKLFF
CDR3 DNA: TGTGCCATCAAACCGGGACAGGGGGAAAAACTGTTTTTT

J gene: TRBJ2-1
V gene: TRBV4-1
D gene: TRBD2
clone size: NA
CDR3 protein: CASSQPPGLAQFF
CDR3 DNA: TGCGCCAGCAGCCAACCGCCGGGACTAGCGCAGTTCTTC

J gene: TRBJ2-7
V gene: TRBV5-1
D gene: NA
clone size: NA
CDR3 protein: CASSIGTRTYEQYF
CDR3 DNA: TGCGCCAGCAGCATTGGGACACGGACGTACGAGCAGTACTTC

J gene: TRBJ2-5
V gene: TRBV20-1
D gene: TRBD1
clone size: NA
CDR3 protein: CSARTGTTQYF
CDR3 DNA: TGCAGTGCCAGGACAGGCACGACCCAGTACTTC

J gene: TRBJ1-1
V gene: TRBV6-6
D gene: TRBD1
clone size: NA
CDR3 protein: CASSSGGPNTEAFF
CDR3 DNA: TGTGCCAGCAGTTCAGGGGGCCCGAACACTGAAGCTTTCTTT

J gene: TRBJ1-2
V gene: TRBV6-2/TRBV6-3
D gene: TRBD1
clone size: NA
CDR3 protein: CASSPGQILFGDGYTF
CDR3 DNA: TGTGCCAGCAGTCCGGGACAGATACTATTTGGGGATGGCTACACCTTC

J gene: TRBJ2-7
V gene: TRBV4-3
D gene: TRBD1
clone size: NA
CDR3 protein: CASSQGTGPYEQYF
CDR3 DNA: TGCGCCAGCAGCCAGGGGACAGGGCCCTACGAGCAGTACTTC

J gene: TRBJ2-2
V gene: TRBV27
D gene: TRBD1
clone size: NA
CDR3 protein: CASSSQGAYLQNTGELFF
CDR3 DNA: TGTGCCAGCAGTTCACAGGGGGCTTACCTCCAAAACACCGGGGAGCTGTTTTTT

J gene: TRBJ2-1
V gene: TRBV28
D gene: TRBD1
clone size: NA
CDR3 protein: CASSAGTVYNEQFF
CDR3 DNA: TGTGCCAGCAGTGCCGGGACAGTTTACAATGAGCAGTTCTTC

J gene: TRBJ2-6
V gene: TRBV30
D gene: NA
clone size: NA
CDR3 protein: CAWSSGSGANVLTF
CDR3 DNA: TGTGCCTGGAGTTCAGGGTCTGGGGCCAACGTCCTGACTTTC

J gene: TRBJ1-2
V gene: TRBV5-1
D gene: NA
clone size: NA
CDR3 protein: CASTTGDRGYGYTF
CDR3 DNA: TGCGCCAGTACAACAGGCGACCGGGGGTATGGCTACACCTTC

J gene: TRBJ2-3
V gene: TRBV11-3
D gene: TRBD2
clone size: NA
CDR3 protein: CASSLDGRGGDDTQYF
CDR3 DNA: TGTGCCAGCAGCTTAGATGGGCGGGGGGGCGACGATACGCAGTATTTT

J gene: TRBJ1-3
V gene: TRBV5-4
D gene: NA
clone size: NA
CDR3 protein: CASRQGLSGNTIYF
CDR3 DNA: TGTGCCAGCAGGCAGGGGCTCTCTGGAAACACCATATATTTT

J gene: TRBJ1-1
V gene: TRBV6-5
D gene: NA
clone size: once
CDR3 protein: CASSYSAGVNTEAFF
CDR3 DNA: TGTGCCAGCAGTTACTCGGCGGGGGTGAACACTGAAGCTTTCTTT

J gene: TRBJ1-3
V gene: TRBV25-1
D gene: NA
clone size: NA
CDR3 protein: CASSDPRGSWDTIYF
CDR3 DNA: TGTGCCAGCAGTGATCCCAGAGGATCGTGGGACACCATATATTTT

J gene: TRBJ1-1
V gene: TRBV7-9
D gene: TRBD1
clone size: NA
CDR3 protein: CASSQTPGTANTEAFF
CDR3 DNA: TGTGCCAGCAGTCAAACCCCCGGGACAGCGAACACTGAAGCTTTCTTT

J gene: TRBJ2-5
V gene: TRBV7-6
D gene: NA
clone size: NA
CDR3 protein: CASSPGSQETQYF
CDR3 DNA: TGTGCCAGCAGCCCGGGGTCCCAAGAGACCCAGTACTTC

J gene: TRBJ1-2
V gene: TRBV19
D gene: TRBD1
clone size: NA
CDR3 protein: CASSVKGAHWLNGYTF
CDR3 DNA: TGTGCCAGTAGTGTTAAGGGGGCGCATTGGCTTAACGGCTACACCTTC

J gene: TRBJ1-2
V gene: TRBV9
D gene: NA
clone size: NA
CDR3 protein: CASSPSNYGYTF
CDR3 DNA: TGTGCCAGCAGCCCGAGTAACTATGGCTACACCTTC

J gene: TRBJ2-3
V gene: TRBV10-3
D gene: TRBD2
clone size: few
CDR3 protein: CAISEDPAGADTQYF
CDR3 DNA: TGTGCCATCAGTGAGGATCCAGCGGGGGCCGATACGCAGTATTTT

J gene: TRBJ1-3
V gene: TRBV11-3
D gene: NA
clone size: NA
CDR3 protein: CASSRGSGEGGNTIYF
CDR3 DNA: TGTGCCAGCAGCCGGGGATCGGGGGAAGGTGGAAACACCATATATTTT

J gene: TRBJ1-2
V gene: TRBV3-1/TRBV3-2
D gene: NA
clone size: once
CDR3 protein: CASSQDPGPFRNYGYTF
CDR3 DNA: TGTGCCAGCAGCCAAGATCCTGGGCCCTTTAGAAACTATGGCTACACCTTC

J gene: TRBJ1-3
V gene: TRBV6-5
D gene: NA
clone size: NA
CDR3 protein: CASSGTGSGNTIYF
CDR3 DNA: TGTGCCAGCAGCGGAACAGGGAGCGGAAACACCATATATTTT

J gene: TRBJ1-3
V gene: TRBV28
D gene: NA
clone size: NA
CDR3 protein: CASTSGGSGNTIYF
CDR3 DNA: TGTGCCAGCACTTCCGGGGGCTCTGGAAACACCATATATTTT

J gene: TRBJ2-2
V gene: TRBV11-2
D gene: TRBD2
clone size: NA
CDR3 protein: CASSPRGGSNTGELFF
CDR3 DNA: TGTGCCAGCAGCCCCCGGGGGGGGTCAAACACCGGGGAGCTGTTTTTT

J gene: TRBJ1-1
V gene: TRBV3-1/TRBV3-2
D gene: TRBD1
clone size: NA
CDR3 protein: CASSHSFSGGLATEAFF
CDR3 DNA: TGTGCCAGCAGCCATTCCTTTTCAGGGGGGCTGGCCACTGAAGCTTTCTTT

J gene: TRBJ1-2
V gene: TRBV13
D gene: NA
clone size: NA
CDR3 protein: CASSLPIGGINYGYTF
CDR3 DNA: TGTGCCAGCAGCCTGCCAATCGGGGGGATTAACTATGGCTACACCTTC

J gene: TRBJ1-4
V gene: TRBV28
D gene: TRBD1
clone size: NA
CDR3 protein: CASRFLTGGNEKLFF
CDR3 DNA: TGTGCCAGCAGATTCCTGACAGGGGGTAATGAAAAACTGTTTTTT

J gene: TRBJ2-3
V gene: TRBV7-2
D gene: NA
clone size: NA
CDR3 protein: CASSLAATAPTQYF
CDR3 DNA: TGTGCCAGCAGCTTAGCGGCCACCGCCCCCACGCAGTATTTT

J gene: TRBJ1-6
V gene: TRBV3-1/TRBV3-2
D gene: NA
clone size: NA
CDR3 protein: CASSQDQIYNSPLHF
CDR3 DNA: TGTGCCAGCAGCCAAGATCAGATCTATAATTCACCCCTCCACTTT

J gene: TRBJ1-6
V gene: TRBV9
D gene: NA
clone size: NA
CDR3 protein: CASSVDNQNSPLHF
CDR3 DNA: TGTGCCAGCAGCGTAGACAACCAGAATTCACCCCTCCACTTT

J gene: TRBJ1-6
V gene: TRBV2
D gene: NA
clone size: few
CDR3 protein: CASSPTWTAYNSPLHF
CDR3 DNA: TGTGCCAGCAGTCCTACTTGGACAGCTTATAATTCACCCCTCCACTTT

J gene: TRBJ2-7
V gene: TRBV10-3
D gene: TRBD1
clone size: NA
CDR3 protein: CAISESPPGQGRNEQYF
CDR3 DNA: TGTGCCATCAGTGAGTCCCCCCCGGGACAGGGTAGGAACGAGCAGTACTTC

J gene: TRBJ1-6
V gene: TRBV4-1
D gene: NA
clone size: once
CDR3 protein: CASSPGSYNSPLHF
CDR3 DNA: TGCGCCAGCAGCCCCGGCTCCTATAATTCACCCCTCCACTTT

J gene: TRBJ1-5
V gene: TRBV28
D gene: NA
clone size: NA
CDR3 protein: CASLTHAGQPQHF
CDR3 DNA: TGTGCCAGTTTGACTCATGCAGGGCAGCCCCAGCATTTT

J gene: TRBJ1-5
V gene: TRBV27
D gene: NA
clone size: NA
CDR3 protein: CASSLSASPYQPQHF
CDR3 DNA: TGTGCCAGCAGTTTATCGGCCAGTCCTTATCAGCCCCAGCATTTT

J gene: TRBJ1-2
V gene: TRBV15
D gene: NA
clone size: NA
CDR3 protein: CATSRDRQDYGYTF
CDR3 DNA: TGTGCCACCAGCAGAGATAGGCAGGACTATGGCTACACCTTC

J gene: TRBJ1-1
V gene: TRBV12-3/TRBV12-4
D gene: NA
clone size: NA
CDR3 protein: CASSYPGNTEAFF
CDR3 DNA: TGTGCCAGCAGTTACCCGGGGAACACTGAAGCTTTCTTT

J gene: TRBJ1-1
V gene: TRBV7-6
D gene: TRBD1
clone size: NA
CDR3 protein: CASSLDRGEAFF
CDR3 DNA: TGTGCCAGCAGCCTAGACAGGGGCGAAGCTTTCTTT